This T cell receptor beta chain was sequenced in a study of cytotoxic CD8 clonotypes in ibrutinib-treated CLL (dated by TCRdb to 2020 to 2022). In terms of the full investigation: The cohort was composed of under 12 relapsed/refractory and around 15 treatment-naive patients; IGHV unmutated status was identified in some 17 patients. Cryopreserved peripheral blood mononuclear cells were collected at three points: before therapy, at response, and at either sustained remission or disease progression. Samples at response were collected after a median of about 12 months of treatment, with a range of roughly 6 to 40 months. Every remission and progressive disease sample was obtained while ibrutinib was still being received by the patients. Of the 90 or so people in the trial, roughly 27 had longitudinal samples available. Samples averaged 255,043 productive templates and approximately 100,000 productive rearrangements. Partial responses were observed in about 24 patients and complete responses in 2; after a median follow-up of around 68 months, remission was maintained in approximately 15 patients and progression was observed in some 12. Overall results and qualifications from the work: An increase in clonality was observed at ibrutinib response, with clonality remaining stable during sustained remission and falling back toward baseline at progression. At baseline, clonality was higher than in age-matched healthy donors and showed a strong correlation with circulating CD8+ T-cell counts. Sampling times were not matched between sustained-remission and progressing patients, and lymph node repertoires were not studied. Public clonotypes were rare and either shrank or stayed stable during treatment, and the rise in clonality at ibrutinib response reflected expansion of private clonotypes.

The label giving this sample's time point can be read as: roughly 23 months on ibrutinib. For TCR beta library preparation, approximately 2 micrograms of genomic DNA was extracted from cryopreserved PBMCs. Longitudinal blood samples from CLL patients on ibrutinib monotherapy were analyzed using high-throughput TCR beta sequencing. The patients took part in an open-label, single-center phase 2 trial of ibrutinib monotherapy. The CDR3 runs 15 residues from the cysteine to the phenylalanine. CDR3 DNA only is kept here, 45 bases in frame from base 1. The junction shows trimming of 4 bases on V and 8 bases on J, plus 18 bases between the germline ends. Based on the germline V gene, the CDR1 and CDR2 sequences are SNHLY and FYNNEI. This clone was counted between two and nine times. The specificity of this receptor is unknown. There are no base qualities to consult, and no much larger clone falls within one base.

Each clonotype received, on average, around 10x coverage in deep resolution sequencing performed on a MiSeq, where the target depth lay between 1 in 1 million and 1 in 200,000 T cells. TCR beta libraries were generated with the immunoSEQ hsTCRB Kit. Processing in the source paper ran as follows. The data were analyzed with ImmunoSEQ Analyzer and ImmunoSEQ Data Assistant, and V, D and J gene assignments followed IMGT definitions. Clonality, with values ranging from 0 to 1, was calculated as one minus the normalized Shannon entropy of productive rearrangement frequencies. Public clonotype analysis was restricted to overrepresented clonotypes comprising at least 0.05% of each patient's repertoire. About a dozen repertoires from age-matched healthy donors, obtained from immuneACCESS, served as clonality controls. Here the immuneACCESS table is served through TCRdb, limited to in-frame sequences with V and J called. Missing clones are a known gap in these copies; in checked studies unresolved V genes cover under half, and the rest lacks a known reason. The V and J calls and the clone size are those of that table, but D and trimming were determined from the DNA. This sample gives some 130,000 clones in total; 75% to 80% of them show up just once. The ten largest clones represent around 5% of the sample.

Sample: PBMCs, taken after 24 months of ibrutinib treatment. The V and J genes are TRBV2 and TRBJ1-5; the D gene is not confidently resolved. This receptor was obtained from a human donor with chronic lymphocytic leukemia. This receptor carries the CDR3 CASSGELASREPQHF. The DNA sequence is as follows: TGTGCCAGCAGTGGGGAGTTGGCCAGTAGGGAGCCCCAGCATTTT.